These 32 T cell receptor beta chains originate from one sample sequenced in a study of T cells in women clearing cervical HPV infection. Data came from immunoSEQ multiplex PCR; TCRdb stores just in-frame clones and leaves some out. Here the sample table reports under 45,000 clones. Sequencing input: blood buffy coat. These receptors were taken from a woman between 18 and 70 years old with a cervical HPV16 infection that either progressed to CIN3+ or cleared (not recorded which).

Concerning this clone itself: From the germline J gene comes the end of the CDR3, since the read stops 3 residues before it. The rearrangement uses TRBV20-1 and TRBJ2-3; perhaps TRBD2 as D (6 bases). The V and J ends lost 1 base and 0 bases respectively, with 8 bases between them. The CDR3 runs to 14 residues. Germline V gene data show CDR1 as DFQATT and CDR2 as SNEGSKA (reference sequence). The CDR3 bases that were read are TGCAGTGCTAGAGGGACTACCAGCACAGATACG. Protein: CSARGTTSTDT. The entire CDR3 protein reads CSARGTTSTDTQYF.

On this clone: The read terminates 3 residues ahead of where the CDR3 ends, so the germline J gene completes it. V is TRBV6-2 or TRBV6-3 and J is TRBJ2-5; D may correspond to TRBD1 or TRBD2 (5 bases each). This CDR3 is built from 14 residues. In germline, CDR1 is MNHEY, CDR2 SVGEGT. The V and J ends lost 4 bases and 5 bases respectively, with 14 bases between them. The CDR3: CASSSPREGETQYF. The sequenced part of the CDR3 DNA is TGTGCCAGCAGTTCCCCACGCGAGGGGGAGACC.

With regard to this clone: The observed sequence ends 3 residues before the CDR3 terminus, with the missing tail filled in from the germline J gene. The chain uses TRBV7-6 and TRBJ1-2, with a weak D call TRBD1 (6 bases). V gave up 5 bases and J gave up 2 bases, with 15 bases separating them. The CDR3 sequence is 15 residues long. From germline, CDR1 is SGHVS and CDR2 FNYEAQ. The CDR3 DNA, read in part, is TGTGCCAGCAGCCCCTCGTCCGGGACAAACTATGGC. Its translation: CASSPSSGTNYG. The full CDR3 reads CASSPSSGTNYGYTF.

Of note for this clone: The missing CDR3 end, 3 residues past where the read stops, is filled in from the germline J gene. This chain uses TRBV7-3 with TRBJ2-5, with D perhaps TRBD1 (5 bases). This CDR3 contains 13 residues. Germline-derived CDR1 and CDR2 are SGHTA and FQGTGA. V was shortened by 5 bases and J by 5 bases, with 12 bases between the two germline ends. CDR3 loop: CASSPGSRETQYF. Partial CDR3 DNA: TGTGCCAGCAGCCCAGGGTCGAGGGAGACC. Looking up the rest from reference TRBV7-3 and TRBJ2-5 gives the full variable domain: GAGVSQTPSNKVTEKGKYVELRCDPISGHTALYWYRQSLGQGPEFLIYFQGTGAADDSGLPNDRFFAVRPEGSVSTLKIQRTERGDSAVYLCASSPGSRETQYFGPGTRLLVL.

Note on this clone: The CDR3 end falls 3 residues outside the read, so it is completed with the germline J gene. The chain has TRBV5-1 and TRBJ2-5, with TRBD2 identical over 11 bases. CDR1 is SGHRS and CDR2 is YFSETQ in the germline V gene. J lost 5 bases, V lost 4 bases, and 10 bases had no gene match. This CDR3 is 16 amino acids long. The DNA read from the CDR3 is TGCGCCAGCAGCGTAGCCGGGACTAGCGGCGGGGAGACC. Protein: CASSVAGTSGGET. The entire CDR3 is CASSVAGTSGGETQYF.

A remark on this clone: The observed sequence ends 3 residues before the CDR3 terminus, with the missing tail filled in from the germline J gene. This chain connects TRBV20-1 to TRBJ2-3; D is unresolved. This CDR3 has 14 residues. With 2 bases removed from V and 1 base from J, the gap between germline ends came to 10 bases. From germline, CDR1 is DFQATT and CDR2 SNEGSKA (reference sequence). CDR3 in amino acids: CSARYPGRTDTQYF. CDR3 DNA (partial): TGCAGTGCTAGATATCCAGGCCGCACAGATACG.

Turning to this clone: With the read ending 3 residues before the CDR3 end, the germline J gene is used to fill in that end. The V call is TRBV19, the J call TRBJ1-4; D is ambiguous. CDR1 and CDR2 from the germline V gene are LNHDA and SQIVND (reference sequence). Trimming left V 3 bases short and J 0 bases short, with 11 bases between. This CDR3 spans 16 amino acids. The sequenced part of the CDR3 DNA is TGTGCCAGTAGTATTACCCACATCGCAACTAATGAAAAA. It translates to CASSITHIATNEK. The CDR3 as a whole reads CASSITHIATNEKLFF.

In regard to this clone: Sequencing ends 3 residues short of the CDR3 end; the germline J gene provides the rest. The J gene is TRBJ2-1, the V gene TRBV11-1; D may match TRBD1 or TRBD2 (5 bases each). Trimming removed 11 bases at V and 8 bases at J, with 16 bases between. Germline V gives CDR1 SGHAT, CDR2 FQDESV (reference sequence). CDR3 size: 12 residues. The CDR3 DNA, read in part, is TGTGCCTCCACCCCAGGGAGCCATGAG. It is translated as CASTPGSHE. From start to end, the CDR3 is CASTPGSHEQFF.

As for this clone: From the germline J gene comes the end of the CDR3, since the read stops 3 residues before it. V gene TRBV7-2 combines with J gene TRBJ2-7; D is unresolved. Looked up from germline, CDR1 is SGHTA and CDR2 is FQGNSA. V was trimmed by 5 bases and J by 3 bases, leaving 8 bases between them. The CDR3 contains 12 residues. The CDR3 is CASSPNNYEQYF. The CDR3 DNA, read in part, is TGTGCCAGCAGCCCAAACAACTACGAG.

In regard to this clone: Sequencing ends 3 residues short of the CDR3 end; the germline J gene provides the rest. The J gene is TRBJ2-2, the V gene TRBV19, with 14 bases lining up with TRBD2. In germline, CDR1 is LNHDA, CDR2 SQIVND (reference sequence). V trimming: 4 bases; J trimming: 3 bases; junction bases outside the gene matches: 7. This CDR3 has 18 amino acids. The covered CDR3 bases are TGTGCCAGTAGTAGGGGACTAGCGGGAGTCTCCCACACCGGGGAG. As protein: CASSRGLAGVSHTGE. The complete CDR3 protein is CASSRGLAGVSHTGELFF.

Comments on this clone: The read halts 3 residues ahead of the CDR3 end, with the missing end drawn from the germline J gene. The rearrangement links TRBV19 to TRBJ2-7; D gene unclear. The CDR3 consists of 18 residues. Germline CDR1 reads LNHDA; CDR2 reads SQIVND (reference sequence). Trimming took 5 bases from V and 2 from J, leaving 25 bases between them. CDR3 sequence reads: CASSSLFPLGDETYEQYF. The sequenced part of the CDR3 DNA is TGTGCCAGTAGTTCACTTTTCCCCCTAGGAGACGAAACCTACGAG.

As for this clone: The CDR3 extends 3 residues past the end of the read, so its final part is completed from the germline J gene. The rearrangement uses TRBV5-1 and TRBJ1-2; TRBD1 aligns across 7 bases. V gave up 6 bases and J gave up 2 bases; unmatched junction bases: 10. CDR3 length: 15 residues. Germline CDR1 reads SGHRS; CDR2 reads YFSETQ. CDR3 loop: CASTDRRQGNYGYTF. The covered CDR3 bases are TGCGCCAGCACCGACCGACGACAGGGCAACTATGGC.

As concerns this clone: The read comes to an end 3 residues before the CDR3 does, leaving the germline J gene to fill in the end. This chain uses TRBV29-1 with TRBJ1-1; 7 positions agree with TRBD1. V dropped 5 bases and J dropped 1; count of bases not matched to a gene: 4. CDR1 is SQVTM and CDR2 is ANQGSEA in the germline V gene. There are 13 residues in the CDR3. The CDR3 loop is CSVWGQPNTEAFF. The sequenced part of the CDR3 DNA is TGCAGCGTTTGGGGACAGCCGAACACTGAA. Combining the CDR3 with reference TRBV29-1 and TRBJ1-1 gives the whole variable domain SAVISQKPSRDICQRGTSLTIQCQVDSQVTMMFWYRQQPGQSLTLIATANQGSEATYESGFVIDKFPISRPNLTFSTLTVSNMSPEDSSIYLCSVWGQPNTEAFFGQGTRLTVV.

Concerning this clone itself: The junction departs from the called germline gene at one end, perhaps through a read error. The read comes to an end 3 residues before the CDR3 does, leaving the germline J gene to fill in the end. Other DNA sequences within the sample encode an identical CDR3. The V and J genes are TRBV19 and TRBJ1-3; D gene uncertain. In germline, CDR1 is LNHDA, CDR2 SQIVND (reference sequence). The CDR3 sequence is 14 residues long. This CDR3 reads CASGYNGAGNTIYF. The part of the CDR3 DNA that was read is TGTGCCAGTGGATACAATGGTGCAGGAAACACA.

To note about this clone: The observed sequence ends 3 residues before the CDR3 terminus, with the missing tail filled in from the germline J gene. This rearrangement joins TRBV19 to TRBJ2-2; TRBD2 matches at 8 bases. The CDR3 is made up of 17 amino acids. The ends lost 8 bases at V and 6 bases at J; junction bases unmatched: 17. CDR1 is LNHDA, CDR2 SQIVND, per germline (reference sequence). Here the CDR3 reads CASAPGVAGSLAGELFF. The covered CDR3 bases are TGTGCCAGTGCCCCGGGGGTAGCGGGAAGTCTCGCCGGGGAG.

As for this clone: The read terminates 3 residues before the CDR3 end, so the remaining end is supplied by the germline J gene. This rearrangement joins TRBV20-1 to TRBJ2-7; 9 nucleotides align to TRBD1. Germline CDR1 reads DFQATT; CDR2 reads SNEGSKA (reference sequence). Trimming at V came to 4 bases and at J to 4 bases, leaving 5 bases not matched to a gene. The CDR3 totals 13 residues. CDR3 amino acids: CSANRDREYEQYF. CDR3 DNA (partial): TGCAGTGCTAACCGGGACAGGGAATACGAG.

On this clone: The read gets to within 3 residues of the CDR3 end, and the germline J gene fills in the rest. V is TRBV20-1 and J is TRBJ2-7; 9 nucleotides line up with TRBD2. With 3 bases clipped from V and 3 bases from J, the junction kept 12 bases outside the gene matches. Per germline, CDR1 DFQATT and CDR2 SNEGSKA (reference sequence). The CDR3 extends over 16 amino acids. CDR3 sequence reads: CSARAPLRLAVYEQYF. Incomplete CDR3 DNA: TGCAGTGCTAGGGCTCCGTTGCGACTAGCGGTCTACGAG.

As for this clone: The sequence runs out 3 residues before the end of the CDR3; the remainder is reconstructed from the germline J gene. The chain links TRBV30 to TRBJ2-1; D gene unclear. V was clipped by 0 bases and J by 1 base, with 10 bases between them. Germline CDR1 and CDR2: GTSNPN and SVGIG (reference sequence). The CDR3 loop spans 15 amino acids. The part of the CDR3 DNA that was read is TGTGCCTGGAGTGTGACTCTTAAGTCCTACAATGAG. It translates to CAWSVTLKSYNE. The entire CDR3 reads CAWSVTLKSYNEQFF. The complete variable domain, with remaining parts taken from reference TRBV30 and TRBJ2-1, reads SQTIHQWPATLVQPVGSPLSLECTVEGTSNPNLYWYRQAAGRGLQLLFYSVGIGQISSEVPQNLSASRPQDRQFILSSKKLLLSDSGFYLCAWSVTLKSYNEQFFGPGTRLTVL.

Regarding this clone: From the germline J gene comes the end of the CDR3, since the read stops 3 residues before it. The chain uses TRBV10-3 and TRBJ2-1; 8 bases align to TRBD2. The trim removed 3 bases at V and 7 bases at J, leaving 8 bases unmatched. CDR3 length: 15 amino acids. CDR1 ENHRY and CDR2 SYGVKD come from the germline V gene. The CDR3 loop reads CAISDPGTRGNEQFF. Incomplete CDR3 DNA: TGTGCCATCAGTGACCCCGGGACTAGAGGTAATGAG.

As for this clone: The CDR3 is cut off 3 residues early in the read; its end comes from the germline J gene. J is TRBJ1-3 and V is TRBV19, with D unresolved. Per the germline V gene, CDR1 is LNHDA and CDR2 is SQIVND (reference sequence). V was clipped by 9 bases and J by 0 bases, with 12 bases between them. The CDR3 covers 14 residues. CDR3 protein: CASTVGSSGNTIYF. The sequenced CDR3 bases are TGTGCCAGCACCGTCGGTTCCTCTGGAAACACC.

About this clone itself: The read gets to within 3 residues of the CDR3 end, and the germline J gene fills in the rest. The chain carries TRBV30 and TRBJ2-2; perhaps TRBD1 as D (6 bases). This CDR3 spans 12 amino acids. Germline V gene lookup returns CDR1 GTSNPN and CDR2 SVGIG (reference sequence). V was shortened by 2 bases and J by 5 bases, with 6 bases between the two germline ends. CDR3: CAWSQGTGELFF. The sequenced CDR3 bases are TGTGCCTGGAGTCAGGGGACCGGGGAG.

Concerning this clone: The read stops 3 residues short of the end of the CDR3; the missing end is completed from the germline J gene. The chain couples TRBV7-9 to TRBJ2-2; maybe TRBD1 (5 bases). From germline, CDR1 is SEHNR and CDR2 FQNEAQ (reference sequence). V lost 5 bases and J lost 0, with 10 bases in between. The CDR3 is 15 amino acids. This CDR3 is CASSPMTANTGELFF. The sequenced CDR3 bases are TGTGCCAGCAGCCCTATGACAGCGAACACCGGGGAG.

Regarding this clone: Sequencing ends 3 residues short of the CDR3 end; the germline J gene provides the rest. V gene TRBV5-1 combines with J gene TRBJ1-6, with 11 bases that match TRBD1. The CDR3 extends over 17 amino acids. Looked up from germline, CDR1 is SGHRS and CDR2 is YFSETQ. The V gene end was trimmed by 2 bases and the J gene end by 3 bases; junction bases not matched to a gene: 4. CDR3 loop: CASSFGTGGLYNSPLHF. The DNA read from the CDR3 is TGCGCCAGCAGCTTCGGGACAGGGGGTCTCTATAATTCACCC.

Concerning this clone itself: The CDR3 end falls 3 residues outside the read, so it is completed with the germline J gene. The rearrangement links TRBV2 to TRBJ2-3; maybe TRBD1 (5 bases). The CDR3 spans 16 residues. V gave up 7 bases and J gave up 0 bases, with 17 bases separating them. Germline values: CDR1 SNHLY, CDR2 FYNNEI. CDR3 amino acids: CASTQGGSGSTDTQYF. The CDR3 bases that were read are TGTGCCAGCACGCAGGGCGGTTCGGGTAGCACAGATACG.

As regards this clone: The CDR3 end is not reached by the read, which stops 3 residues before it; the germline J gene fills it in. The genes are TRBV7-3 and TRBJ2-1, with 12 bases matching TRBD2. In germline, CDR1 is SGHTA, CDR2 FQGTGA. The CDR3 sequence is 14 residues long. V lost 6 bases to trimming and J lost 6 bases; unmatched junction nucleotides: 3. CDR3: CASSSSGGANEQFF. CDR3 DNA (partial): TGTGCCAGCAGTTCTAGCGGGGGGGCCAATGAG.

Note on this clone: The read gets to within 3 residues of the CDR3 end, and the germline J gene fills in the rest. The V and J genes are TRBV7-9 and TRBJ1-2; weak D call: TRBD1 (6 bases). Looked up from germline, CDR1 is SEHNR and CDR2 is FQNEAQ (reference sequence). Trimming took off 1 base at V and 3 bases at J, with 9 bases between the two ends. CDR3 length: 14 residues. The CDR3 loop is CASSLGNRDYGYTF. The part of the CDR3 DNA that was read is TGTGCCAGCAGCTTAGGCAACAGGGACTATGGC. The complete variable domain, with remaining parts taken from reference TRBV7-9 and TRBJ1-2, reads DTGVSQNPRHKITKRGQNVTFRCDPISEHNRLYWYRQTLGQGPEFLTYFQNEAQLEKSRLLSDRFSAERPKGSFSTLEIQRTEQGDSAMYLCASSLGNRDYGYTFGSGTRLTVV.

Notes on this clone: The read ends 3 residues early relative to the CDR3; the germline J gene fills the gap. The chain uses TRBV5-6 and TRBJ2-7; possibly TRBD1 for D (6 bases). The CDR3 length is 14 residues. CDR1 is SGHDT and CDR2 is YYEEEE in the germline V gene. V lost 5 bases, J lost 2 bases, and 14 bases lay in between. CDR3 DNA, as far as it was read: TGTGCCAGCAGGCAAACCGGGACAACCTACGAG. It translates to CASRQTGTTYE. The entire CDR3 sequence reads CASRQTGTTYEQYF.

Details on this clone: Read data end 3 residues before the CDR3 end; the end is taken from the germline J gene. The rearrangement joins TRBV15 to TRBJ2-3, with D perhaps matching TRBD2 (5 bases). Germline V CDR1 and CDR2: LNHNV, YYDKDF (reference sequence). The CDR3 is 14 amino acids. CDR3 residues: CATSSRGGRETQYF. CDR3 DNA, as far as it was read: TGTGCCACCAGCAGTAGAGGCGGGCGAGAGACG.

Points on this clone: The CDR3 is cut off 3 residues early in the read; its end comes from the germline J gene. The genes are TRBV7-2 and TRBJ2-1; perhaps TRBD2 as D (5 bases). Between the trimmed V and J ends, which lost 8 bases and 5 bases, there was a span of 19 bases. Germline CDR1 and CDR2: SGHTA and FQGNSA. CDR3 length equals 15 residues. CDR3 DNA (partial): TGTGCCAGCCAAGAGGCCGCGGGTAGGAACAATGAG. Translating it yields CASQEAAGRNNE. The full CDR3 is CASQEAAGRNNEQFF.

Concerning this clone: The sequence runs out 3 residues before the end of the CDR3; the remainder is reconstructed from the germline J gene. V gene TRBV18 combines with J gene TRBJ1-3; D unclear. Trimming pared 8 bases from V and 0 bases from J, leaving 8 bases between. CDR3 size: 13 residues. Germline lookup yields CDR1 KGHSH and CDR2 LQKENI. The CDR3 DNA, read in part, is TGTGCCAGCCCCGACAACTCTGGAAACACC. Translating it yields CASPDNSGNT. The entire CDR3 protein is CASPDNSGNTIYF.

Notes on this clone: The read gets to within 3 residues of the CDR3 end, and the germline J gene fills in the rest. The gene calls are TRBV18 and TRBJ2-2; D not certain. CDR1 KGHSH and CDR2 LQKENI come from the germline V gene. V lost 3 bases to trimming and J lost 4 bases, with 6 bases between them. The CDR3 is 13 amino acids. The CDR3 sequence: CASSPQFTGELFF. The sequenced part of the CDR3 DNA is TGTGCCAGCTCACCTCAGTTCACCGGGGAG.

Regarding this clone: The sequence runs out 3 residues before the end of the CDR3; the remainder is reconstructed from the germline J gene. The chain joins TRBV29-1 to TRBJ2-2; perhaps TRBD1 as D (6 bases). Trimming removed 6 bases from V and 2 bases from J, with 10 bases in between. Germline values: CDR1 SQVTM, CDR2 ANQGSEA. This CDR3 contains 13 residues. The CDR3 DNA, read in part, is TGCAGCGTAACAGGGTTCAACACCGGGGAG. The encoded protein is CSVTGFNTGE. The full-length CDR3 reads as CSVTGFNTGELFF.